This section outlines one TCR beta chain sequence together with its context. The antigen is not known. These data originate in a study of cytomegalovirus exposure and HLA in healthy donors. At the level of the study: Unique TCRs from HLA-typed donors, 80 million to 100 million of them, were held in an early data release.

This CDR3 spans 16 amino acids. Germline trimming cut 3 bases from V and 3 bases from J; bases unmatched to any gene: 8. In germline, CDR1 is MGHRA, CDR2 YSYEKL. Study-level findings and limits: A link between a missense DCLRE1C variant and TCR beta V- and J-gene trimming emerged from a later analysis. Most of the TCR beta V segments (in an earlier analysis) were productive either about 90% or about 30% of the time.

Primers for the PCR totalled 60 Vbeta and 13 Jbeta. In the authors' methods: It was a later analysis that counted approximately 81 million unique TCR beta chains, of which around 11 million were shared. The method was immunoSEQ multiplex PCR; TCRdb's version includes in-frame clones alone and lacks a portion of them. The DNA gave D and trimming, while V, J and clone size come from that table. This table has about 50,000 clones, 80% appearing once. The sample consisted of PBMCs. This chain joins TRBV4-1 and TRBJ2-7; 10 nucleotides align to TRBD1. The source is a man aged 30 to 45 in good health and CMV-seropositive. In DNA form, the CDR3 reads TGCGCCAGCAGCCAGTCTCCAGGACAGGGGGTCTACGAGCAGTACTTC. The encoded protein is CASSQSPGQGVYEQYF.